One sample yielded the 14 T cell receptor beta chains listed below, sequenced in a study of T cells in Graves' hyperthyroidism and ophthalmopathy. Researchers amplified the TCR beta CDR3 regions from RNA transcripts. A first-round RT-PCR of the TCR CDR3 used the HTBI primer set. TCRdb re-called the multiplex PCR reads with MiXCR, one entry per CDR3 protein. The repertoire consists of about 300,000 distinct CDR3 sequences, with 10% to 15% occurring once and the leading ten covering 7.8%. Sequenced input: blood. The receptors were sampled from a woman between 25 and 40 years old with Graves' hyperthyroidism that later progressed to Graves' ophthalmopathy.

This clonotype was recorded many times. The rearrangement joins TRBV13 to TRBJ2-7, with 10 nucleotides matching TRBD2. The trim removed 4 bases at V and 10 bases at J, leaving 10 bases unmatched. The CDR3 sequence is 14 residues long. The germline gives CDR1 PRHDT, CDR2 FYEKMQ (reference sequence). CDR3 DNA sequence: TGTGCCAGCAGCTCCGGGACTAGCGTTGAGGAACAGTACTTC. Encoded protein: CASSSGTSVEEQYF.

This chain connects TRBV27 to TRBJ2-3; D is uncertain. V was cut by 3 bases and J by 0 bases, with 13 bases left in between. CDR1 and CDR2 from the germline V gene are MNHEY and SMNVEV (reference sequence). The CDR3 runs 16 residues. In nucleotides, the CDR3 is TGTGCCAGCAGTTTTCGTACTGCTCCTAGCACAGATACGCAGTATTTT. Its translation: CASSFRTAPSTDTQYF.

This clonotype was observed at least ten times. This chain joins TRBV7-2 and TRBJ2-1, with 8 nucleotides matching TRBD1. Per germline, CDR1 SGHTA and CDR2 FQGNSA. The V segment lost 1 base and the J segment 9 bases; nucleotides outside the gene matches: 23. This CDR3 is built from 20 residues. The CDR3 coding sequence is TGTGCCAGCAGCTTAGGGGCAGGGGGCCGAACACGTATAGGGTTAATTGAGCAGTTCTTC. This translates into CASSLGAGGRTRIGLIEQFF.

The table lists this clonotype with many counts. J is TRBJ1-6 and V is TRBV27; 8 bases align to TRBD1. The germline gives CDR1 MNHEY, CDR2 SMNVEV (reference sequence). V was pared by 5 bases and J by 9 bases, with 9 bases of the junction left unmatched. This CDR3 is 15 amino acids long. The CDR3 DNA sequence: TGTGCCAGCAGTCCCCCTTACAGGGGGGTTTCACCCCTCCACTTT. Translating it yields CASSPPYRGVSPLHF.

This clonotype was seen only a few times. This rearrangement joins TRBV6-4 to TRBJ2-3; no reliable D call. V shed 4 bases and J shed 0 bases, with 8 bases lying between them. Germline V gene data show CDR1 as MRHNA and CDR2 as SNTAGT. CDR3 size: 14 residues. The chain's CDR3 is CASSASSSTDTQYF. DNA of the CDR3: TGTGCCAGCAGTGCGTCAAGCAGCACAGATACGCAGTATTTT.

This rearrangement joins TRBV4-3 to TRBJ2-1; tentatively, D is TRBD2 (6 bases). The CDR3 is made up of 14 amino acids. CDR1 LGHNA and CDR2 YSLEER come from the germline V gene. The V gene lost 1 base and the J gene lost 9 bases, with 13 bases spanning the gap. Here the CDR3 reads CASSQVGGSGEQFF. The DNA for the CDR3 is TGCGCCAGCAGCCAAGTTGGGGGGAGCGGTGAGCAGTTCTTC.

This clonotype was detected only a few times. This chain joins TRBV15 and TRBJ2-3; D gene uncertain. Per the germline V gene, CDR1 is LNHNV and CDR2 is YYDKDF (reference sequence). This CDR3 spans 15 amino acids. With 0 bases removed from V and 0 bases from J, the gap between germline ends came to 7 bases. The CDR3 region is CATSRERMSTDTQYF. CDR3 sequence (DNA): TGTGCCACCAGCAGAGAACGGATGAGCACAGATACGCAGTATTTT.

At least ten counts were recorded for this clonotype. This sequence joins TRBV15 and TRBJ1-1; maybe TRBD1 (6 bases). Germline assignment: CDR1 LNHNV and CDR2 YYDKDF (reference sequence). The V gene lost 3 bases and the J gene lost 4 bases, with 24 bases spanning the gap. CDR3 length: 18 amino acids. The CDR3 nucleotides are TGTGCCACCAGCAGCCAAGTGGGGGCTGGGGGCGGTCTCACTGAAGCTTTCTTT. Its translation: CATSSQVGAGGGLTEAFF.

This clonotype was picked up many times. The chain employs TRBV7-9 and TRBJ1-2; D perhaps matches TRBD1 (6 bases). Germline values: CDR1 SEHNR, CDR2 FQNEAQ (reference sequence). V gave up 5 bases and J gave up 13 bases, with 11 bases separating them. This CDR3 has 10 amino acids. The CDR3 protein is CASSPQGGTF. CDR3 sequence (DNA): TGTGCCAGCAGCCCACAGGGCGGCACCTTC.

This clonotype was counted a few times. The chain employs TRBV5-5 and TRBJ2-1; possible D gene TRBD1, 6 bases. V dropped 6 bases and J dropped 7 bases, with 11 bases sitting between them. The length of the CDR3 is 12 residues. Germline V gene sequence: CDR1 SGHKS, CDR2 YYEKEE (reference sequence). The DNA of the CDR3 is TGTGCCAGCACCACAGGGTATAATGAGCAGTTCTTC. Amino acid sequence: CASTTGYNEQFF.

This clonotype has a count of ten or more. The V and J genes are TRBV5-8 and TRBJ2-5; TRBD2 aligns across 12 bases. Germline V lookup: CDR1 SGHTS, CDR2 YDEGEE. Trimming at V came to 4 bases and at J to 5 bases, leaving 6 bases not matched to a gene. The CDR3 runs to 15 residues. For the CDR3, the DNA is TGTGCCAGCAGCCTGACTAGCGGGAGAAGGGAGACCCAGTACTTC. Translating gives CASSLTSGRRETQYF.

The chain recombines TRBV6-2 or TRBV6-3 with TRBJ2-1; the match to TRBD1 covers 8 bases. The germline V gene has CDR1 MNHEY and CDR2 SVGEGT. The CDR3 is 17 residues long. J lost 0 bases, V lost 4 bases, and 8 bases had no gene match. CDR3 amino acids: CASSSPRDRSSYNEQFF. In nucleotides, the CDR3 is TGTGCCAGCAGTTCACCCCGGGACAGGAGCTCCTACAATGAGCAGTTCTTC.

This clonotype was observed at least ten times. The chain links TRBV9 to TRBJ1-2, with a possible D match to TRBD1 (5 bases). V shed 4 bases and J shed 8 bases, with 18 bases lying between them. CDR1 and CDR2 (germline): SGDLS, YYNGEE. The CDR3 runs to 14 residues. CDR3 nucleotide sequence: TGTGCCAGCAGCCCGCCTACGGGGGAAGCGGGCTACACCTTC. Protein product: CASSPPTGEAGYTF.

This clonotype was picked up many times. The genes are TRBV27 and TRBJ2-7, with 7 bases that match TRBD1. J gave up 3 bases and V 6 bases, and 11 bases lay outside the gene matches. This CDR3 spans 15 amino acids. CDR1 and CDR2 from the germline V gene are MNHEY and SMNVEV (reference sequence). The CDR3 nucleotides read TGTGCCAGCAGCAAAACAGGGGAAGAGGGCTACGAGCAGTACTTC. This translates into CASSKTGEEGYEQYF.